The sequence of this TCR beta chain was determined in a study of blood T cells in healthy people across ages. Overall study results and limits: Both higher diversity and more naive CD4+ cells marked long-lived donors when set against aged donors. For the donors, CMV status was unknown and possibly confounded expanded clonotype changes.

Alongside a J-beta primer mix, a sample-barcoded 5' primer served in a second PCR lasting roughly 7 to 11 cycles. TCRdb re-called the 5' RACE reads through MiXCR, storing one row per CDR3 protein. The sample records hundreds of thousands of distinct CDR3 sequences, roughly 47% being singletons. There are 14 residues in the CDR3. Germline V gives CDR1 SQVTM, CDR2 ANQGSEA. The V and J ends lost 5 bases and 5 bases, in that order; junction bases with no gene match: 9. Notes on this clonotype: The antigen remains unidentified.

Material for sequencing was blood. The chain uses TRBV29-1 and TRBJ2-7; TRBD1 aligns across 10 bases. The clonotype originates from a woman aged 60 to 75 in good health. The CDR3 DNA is TGCAGCGTTTCCGGGACAGGGGCTTTGGACGAGCAGTACTTC. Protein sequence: CSVSGTGALDEQYF.